Listed below are T cell receptor beta chains from one sample, sequenced in a study of technical replicates of blood from a few donors. Measured with immunoSEQ multiplex PCR; TCRdb has only the in-frame clones, and not every one. The repertoire holds approximately 75,000 clones, approximately 96% seen once, with 0.36% in the top ten. Sequencing used T cells isolated from PBMCs. The receptors were gathered from a human donor in good health. Each CDR3 is given without its conserved first and last residue. The order of the fields is clone size, D gene, CDR3 length, V gene, J gene, CDR3 protein. The D gene is left open where the match is weak. Size is stated for part of the rows, as once, few or many counts, or as a class when the clone is expanded.

>NA|NA|12|TRBV9|TRBJ1-1
ASSVAGMNTEAF
>NA|NA|13|TRBV19|TRBJ1-3
ASSINFSSGNTIY
>NA|NA|14|TRBV5-4|TRBJ2-5
ASSLFGEEGIETQY
>NA|NA|20|TRBV4-1|TRBJ2-6
ASSHLGEGGFIYSSGANVLT
>once|NA|13|TRBV4-3|TRBJ2-7
ASSQTLAQAYEQY
>NA|NA|13|TRBV5-1|TRBJ2-7
ASSQGGGDSYEQY
>few|NA|8|TRBV20-1|TRBJ1-2
SAYSYGYT
>NA|NA|12|TRBV7-2|TRBJ1-3
ASSLGGTRNTIY
>NA|TRBD1|10|TRBV7-9|TRBJ1-5
ASSFGQEAQH
>NA|TRBD1|13|TRBV15|TRBJ1-4
ATSYPSDRDEKLF
>NA|NA|11|TRBV28|TRBJ2-5
ASSKQVLGAQY
>NA|TRBD1|12|TRBV9|TRBJ2-3
ASSTGQGTDTQY
>NA|NA|9|TRBV29-1|TRBJ1-2
SVEQGSGYT
>NA|NA|11|TRBV11-2|TRBJ2-5
ASRPTPQETQY
>NA|TRBD2|13|TRBV6-4|TRBJ2-1
ASSEGSSGYNEQF
>NA|NA|12|TRBV27|TRBJ1-3
ASRLTNLENTIY
>once|NA|13|TRBV7-3|TRBJ2-1
ASSLTVLAVNEQF